The 3 T cell receptor beta chains below come from one sample, sequenced in a study of T cells after yellow fever vaccination. Each CDR3 protein is one row after TCRdb ran MiXCR on the 5' RACE reads. The sample includes more than 75,000 distinct CDR3 sequences, over 8% of them seen just once. The sample was CD8+ T cells not binding an NS4B(214-222) dextramer, sorted from PBMCs, taken around 14 days after the first yellow fever vaccination. These TCRs come from a man between 18 and 29 years old who received the YFV17D yellow fever vaccine.

The chain uses TRBV4-3 and TRBJ2-2, with 9 nucleotides matching TRBD2. This CDR3 is built from 17 residues. V gave up 4 bases and J gave up 8 bases; unmatched junction bases: 14. Germline CDR1 and CDR2: LGHNA and YSLEER. The CDR3 region has the DNA TGCGCCAGCAGCCCCACCCAGGAGCGGGGGGCTTCTGGGGAGCTGTTTTTT. Protein sequence: CASSPTQERGASGELFF.

The chain couples TRBV7-2 to TRBJ2-2; D is unclear. V was pared by 2 bases and J by 8 bases, with 18 bases between. There are 16 residues in the CDR3. Germline V lookup: CDR1 SGHTA, CDR2 FQGNSA. The CDR3 region is CASSLPEALGWGELFF. The CDR3 DNA is TGTGCCAGCAGCTTACCTGAGGCTCTGGGGTGGGGGGAGCTGTTTTTT. Supplemented by reference TRBV7-2 and TRBJ2-2, the full variable domain reads GAGVSQSPSNKVTEKGKDVELRCDPISGHTALYWYRQSLGQGLEFLIYFQGNSAPDKSGLPSDRFSAERTGGSVSTLTIQRTQQEDSAVYLCASSLPEALGWGELFFGEGSRLTVL.

V and J are TRBV27 and TRBJ2-5; D remains unclear. The germline gives CDR1 MNHEY, CDR2 SMNVEV (reference sequence). V shed 3 bases and J shed 2 bases, with 7 bases lying between them. This CDR3 region has 13 residues. CDR3 DNA: TGTGCCAGCAGTTTTATGGTACAAGAGACCCAGTACTTC. Its translation: CASSFMVQETQYF.